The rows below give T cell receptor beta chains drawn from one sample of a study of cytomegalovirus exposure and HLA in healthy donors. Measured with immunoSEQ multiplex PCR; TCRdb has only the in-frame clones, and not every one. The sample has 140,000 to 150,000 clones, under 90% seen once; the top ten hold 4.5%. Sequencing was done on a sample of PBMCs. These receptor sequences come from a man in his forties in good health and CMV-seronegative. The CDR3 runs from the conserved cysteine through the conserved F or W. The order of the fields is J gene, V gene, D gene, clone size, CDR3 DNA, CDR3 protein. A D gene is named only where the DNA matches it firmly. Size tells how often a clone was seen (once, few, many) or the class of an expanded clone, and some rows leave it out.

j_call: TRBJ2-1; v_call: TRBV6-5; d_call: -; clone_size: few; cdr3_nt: TGTGCCAGCAGTTACTCCCGCGACAATGAGCAGTTCTTC; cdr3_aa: CASSYSRDNEQFF
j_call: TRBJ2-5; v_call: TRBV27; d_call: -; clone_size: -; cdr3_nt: TGTGCCAGCAGTCTCTTGGGGCAGGAGACCCAGTACTTC; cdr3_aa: CASSLLGQETQYF
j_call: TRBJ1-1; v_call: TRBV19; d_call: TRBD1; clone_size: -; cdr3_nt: TGTGCCAGTAAACAGGGGGCGGACACTGAAGCTTTCTTT; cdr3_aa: CASKQGADTEAFF
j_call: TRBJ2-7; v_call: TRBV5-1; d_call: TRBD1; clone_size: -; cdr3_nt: TGCGCCAGCACCGGGACAGCTGTTACCTACGAGCAGTACTTC; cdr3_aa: CASTGTAVTYEQYF
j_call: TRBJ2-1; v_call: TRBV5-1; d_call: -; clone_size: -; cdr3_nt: TGCGCCAGCAGCCCCGACAATGAGCAGTTCTTC; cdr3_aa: CASSPDNEQFF
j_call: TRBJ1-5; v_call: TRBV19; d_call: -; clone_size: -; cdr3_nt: TGTGCCAGTATCGACAGTGCGAGCAATCAGCCCCAGCATTTT; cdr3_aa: CASIDSASNQPQHF
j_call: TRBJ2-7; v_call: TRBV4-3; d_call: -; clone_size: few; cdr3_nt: TGCGCCAGCAGCCAGGGTGGGGCAGGGGCCCACTACGAGCAGTACTTC; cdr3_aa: CASSQGGAGAHYEQYF
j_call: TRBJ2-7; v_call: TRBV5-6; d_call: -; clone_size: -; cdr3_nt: TGTGCCAGCAGCTTGATGCAGGGGGGCTACGAGCAGTACTTC; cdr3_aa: CASSLMQGGYEQYF
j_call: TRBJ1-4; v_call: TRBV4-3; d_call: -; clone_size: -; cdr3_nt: TGCGCCAGCAGCCAAGAAGCTGGGAGAAATGAAAAACTGTTTTTT; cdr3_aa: CASSQEAGRNEKLFF
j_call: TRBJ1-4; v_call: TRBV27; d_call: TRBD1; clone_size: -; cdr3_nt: TGTGCCAGCAGTTCCATACAGGGGGCGGGGGAAAAACTGTTTTTT; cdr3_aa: CASSSIQGAGEKLFF
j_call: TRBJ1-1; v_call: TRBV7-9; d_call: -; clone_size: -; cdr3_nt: TGTGCCAGCAGCTTATCAATGAGGAACACTGAAGCTTTCTTT; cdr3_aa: CASSLSMRNTEAFF
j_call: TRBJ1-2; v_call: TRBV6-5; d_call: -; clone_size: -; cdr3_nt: TGTGCCAGCAGTTACTCGAGGGTTAGGAACTATGGCTACACCTTC; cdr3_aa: CASSYSRVRNYGYTF
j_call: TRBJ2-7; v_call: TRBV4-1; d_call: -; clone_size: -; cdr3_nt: TGCGCCAGCAGCCAAGATCGAGGAAGACAGTTGGACGAGCAGTACTTC; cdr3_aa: CASSQDRGRQLDEQYF
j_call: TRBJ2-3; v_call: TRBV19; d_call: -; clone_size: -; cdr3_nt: TGTGCCAGTAGTAGAGATCTAGCGATCGCAGATACGCAGTATTTT; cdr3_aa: CASSRDLAIADTQYF
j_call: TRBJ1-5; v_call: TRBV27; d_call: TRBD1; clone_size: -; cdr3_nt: TGTGCCAGCAGTACCGGGACAGGGGGCAATCAGCCCCAGCATTTT; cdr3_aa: CASSTGTGGNQPQHF
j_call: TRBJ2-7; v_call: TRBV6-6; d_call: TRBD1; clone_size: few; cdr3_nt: TGTGCCAGCAGGGACAGGGGGAACAACGAGCAGTACTTC; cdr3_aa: CASRDRGNNEQYF
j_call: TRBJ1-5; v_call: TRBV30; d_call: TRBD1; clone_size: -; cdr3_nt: TGTGCCTGGAGGGGACAGGGGCGTCAGCCCCAGCATTTT; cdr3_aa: CAWRGQGRQPQHF
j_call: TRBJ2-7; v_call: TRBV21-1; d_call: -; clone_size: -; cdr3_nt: TGTGCCAGCAGCAAAGCGCCTCGGGGGGCCTACGAGCAGTACTTC; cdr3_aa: CASSKAPRGAYEQYF
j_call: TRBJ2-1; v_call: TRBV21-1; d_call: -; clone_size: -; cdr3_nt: TGTGCCAGCAGCGAATGGACAGGGAGAAGCTCCTACAATGAGCAGTTCTTC; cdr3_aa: CASSEWTGRSSYNEQFF
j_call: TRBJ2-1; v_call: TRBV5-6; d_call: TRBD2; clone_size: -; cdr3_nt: TGTGCCAGCAGCCCGTGGGTGGACCTCGGGAGGACGTTCTTC; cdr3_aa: CASSPWVDLGRTFF
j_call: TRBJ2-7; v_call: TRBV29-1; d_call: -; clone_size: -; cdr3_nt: TGCAGCGTTGAAGGCGGCCTAAACTCCTACGAGCAGTACTTC; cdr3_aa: CSVEGGLNSYEQYF
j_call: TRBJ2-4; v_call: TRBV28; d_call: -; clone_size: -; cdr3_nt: TGTGCCAGCAGTTTTGCTACAGCTCTAGCCAAAAACATTCAGTACTTC; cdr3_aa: CASSFATALAKNIQYF
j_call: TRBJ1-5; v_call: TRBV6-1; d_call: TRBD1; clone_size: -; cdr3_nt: TGTGCCAGCAGCTCGACAGGGGTTAGCAATCAGCCCCAGCATTTT; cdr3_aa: CASSSTGVSNQPQHF
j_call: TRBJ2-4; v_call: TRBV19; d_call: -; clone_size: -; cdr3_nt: TGTGCCAGTAGTATTGGACTAGCCAAAAACATTCAGTACTTC; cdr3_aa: CASSIGLAKNIQYF
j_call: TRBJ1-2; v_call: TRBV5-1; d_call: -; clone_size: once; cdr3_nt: TGCGCCAGCAGCGGGGGACACCCGGATGGCTACACCTTC; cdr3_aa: CASSGGHPDGYTF
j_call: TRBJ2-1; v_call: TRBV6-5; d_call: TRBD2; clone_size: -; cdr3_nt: TGTGCCAGCAGCGTACCGGGACTAGGAACCAATGAGCAGTTCTTC; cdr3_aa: CASSVPGLGTNEQFF
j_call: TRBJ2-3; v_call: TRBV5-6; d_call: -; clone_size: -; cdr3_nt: TGTACCAGCAGCCGATATACGGTTCCAGATACGCAGTATTTT; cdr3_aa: CTSSRYTVPDTQYF
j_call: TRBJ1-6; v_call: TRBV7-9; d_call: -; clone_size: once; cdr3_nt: TGTGCCAGCAGCTTAGTTCGGGGGGTCGGTAATTCACCCCTCCACTTT; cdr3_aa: CASSLVRGVGNSPLHF
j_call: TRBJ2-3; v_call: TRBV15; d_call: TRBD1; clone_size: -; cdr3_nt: TGTGCCACCAGCAGTCAACGGGACAGACGCACAGATACGCAGTATTTT; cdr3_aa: CATSSQRDRRTDTQYF
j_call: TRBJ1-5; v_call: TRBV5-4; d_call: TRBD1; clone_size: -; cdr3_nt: TGTGCCAGCAGCGCGGAGGGGACAGCCCAGCCCCAGCATTTT; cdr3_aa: CASSAEGTAQPQHF
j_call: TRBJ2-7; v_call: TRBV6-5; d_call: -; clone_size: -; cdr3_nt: TGTGCCAGCAGAATGACAGGAAACTACGAGCAGTACTTC; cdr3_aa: CASRMTGNYEQYF
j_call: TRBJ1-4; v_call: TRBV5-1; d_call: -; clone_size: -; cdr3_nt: TGCGCCAGCAGCAGACGCCCACAGGGAGATGGAGCAACTAATGAAAAACTGTTTTTT; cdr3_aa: CASSRRPQGDGATNEKLFF
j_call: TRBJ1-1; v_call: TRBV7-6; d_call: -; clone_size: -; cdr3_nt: TGTGCCAGCAGTCAGACTACAGGGAGCACTGAAGCTTTCTTT; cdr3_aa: CASSQTTGSTEAFF
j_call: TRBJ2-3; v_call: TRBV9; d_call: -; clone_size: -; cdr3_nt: TGTGCCAGCAGCGTAGGAGGAGGTCTTCTTTACAGCACAGATACGCAGTATTTT; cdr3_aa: CASSVGGGLLYSTDTQYF
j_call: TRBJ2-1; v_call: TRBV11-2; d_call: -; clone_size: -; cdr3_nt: TGTGCCAGCAGCTTCAGCCTCTCCGGGAATGAGCAGTTCTTC; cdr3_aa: CASSFSLSGNEQFF
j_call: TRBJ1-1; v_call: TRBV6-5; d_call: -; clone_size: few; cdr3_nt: TGTGCCAGCAGTTATCGTGGACAGAACACTGAAGCTTTCTTT; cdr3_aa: CASSYRGQNTEAFF
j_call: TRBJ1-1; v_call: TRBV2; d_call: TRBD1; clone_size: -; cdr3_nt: TGTGCCAGCACCCTGCCCTCTCCAGGGGGCACTGAAGCTTTCTTT; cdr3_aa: CASTLPSPGGTEAFF
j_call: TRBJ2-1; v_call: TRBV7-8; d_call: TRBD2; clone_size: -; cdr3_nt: TGTGCCAGCAGCTTAGGTAGCGGGGGGCCCTCCTACAATGAGCAGTTCTTC; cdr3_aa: CASSLGSGGPSYNEQFF
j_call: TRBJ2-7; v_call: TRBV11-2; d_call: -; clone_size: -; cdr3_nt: TGTGCCAGCAGCTTAGGAGTTGGTACCGCTTACGAGCAGTACTTC; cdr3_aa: CASSLGVGTAYEQYF
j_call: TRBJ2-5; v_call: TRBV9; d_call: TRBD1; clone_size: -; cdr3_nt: TGTGCCACCAGCAGGGGGTCGCAGGAGACCCAGTACTTC; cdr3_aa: CATSRGSQETQYF
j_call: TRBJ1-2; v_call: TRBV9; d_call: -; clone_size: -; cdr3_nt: TGTGCCAGCAGCGTCCTCCCGGGAGGCTATGGCTACACCTTC; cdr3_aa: CASSVLPGGYGYTF
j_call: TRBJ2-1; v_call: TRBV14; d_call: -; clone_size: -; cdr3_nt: TGTGCCAGCAGCCGACAAGAGCGGAGCTCCTACAATGAGCAGTTCTTC; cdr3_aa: CASSRQERSSYNEQFF
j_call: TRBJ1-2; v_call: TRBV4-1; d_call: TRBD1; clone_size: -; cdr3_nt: TGCGCCAGCAGCCCACGACAGGGGGCGAACTATGGCTACACCTTC; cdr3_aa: CASSPRQGANYGYTF
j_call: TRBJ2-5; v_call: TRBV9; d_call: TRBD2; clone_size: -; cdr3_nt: TGTGCCAGCAGCGCGGGACTAGCAGAAGAGACCCAGTACTTC; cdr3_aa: CASSAGLAEETQYF
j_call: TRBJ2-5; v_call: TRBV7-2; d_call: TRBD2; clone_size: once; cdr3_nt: TGTGCCAGCAGCTTAGCGGGAGGGCAAGAGACCCAGTACTTC; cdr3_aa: CASSLAGGQETQYF